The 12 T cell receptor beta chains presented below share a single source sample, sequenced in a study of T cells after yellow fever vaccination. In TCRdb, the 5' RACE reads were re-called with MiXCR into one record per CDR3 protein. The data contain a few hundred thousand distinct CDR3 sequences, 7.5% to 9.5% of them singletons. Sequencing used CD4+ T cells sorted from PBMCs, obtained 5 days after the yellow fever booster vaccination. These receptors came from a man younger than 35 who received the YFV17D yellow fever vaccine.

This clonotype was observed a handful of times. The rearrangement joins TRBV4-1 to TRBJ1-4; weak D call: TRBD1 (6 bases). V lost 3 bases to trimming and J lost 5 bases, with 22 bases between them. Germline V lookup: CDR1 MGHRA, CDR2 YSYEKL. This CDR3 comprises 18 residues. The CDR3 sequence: CASSQVPFPPGENEKLFF. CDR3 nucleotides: TGCGCCAGCAGCCAGGTCCCTTTCCCCCCAGGGGAAAATGAAAAACTGTTTTTT.

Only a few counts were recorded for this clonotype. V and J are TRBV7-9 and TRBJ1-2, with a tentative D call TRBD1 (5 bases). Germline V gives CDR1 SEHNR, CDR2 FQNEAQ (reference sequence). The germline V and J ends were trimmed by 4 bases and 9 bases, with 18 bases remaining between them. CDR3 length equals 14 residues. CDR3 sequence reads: CASSSEGQGRRYTF. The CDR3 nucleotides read TGTGCCAGCAGCTCCGAGGGCCAGGGTCGCCGCTACACCTTC.

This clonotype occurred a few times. The CDR3 is CASSEATGFTDTQYF. CDR3 nucleotides: TGTGCCAGCAGTGAAGCTACAGGGTTCACAGATACGCAGTATTTT. This chain links TRBV2 with TRBJ2-3; D is perhaps TRBD1 (6 bases). From germline, CDR1 is SNHLY and CDR2 FYNNEI. V lost 0 bases, J lost 2 bases, and 9 bases lay in between. The CDR3 contains 15 residues.

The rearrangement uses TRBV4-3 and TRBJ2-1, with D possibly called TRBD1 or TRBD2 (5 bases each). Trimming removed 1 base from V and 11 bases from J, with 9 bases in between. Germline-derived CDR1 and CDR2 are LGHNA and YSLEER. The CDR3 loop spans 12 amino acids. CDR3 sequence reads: CASSQGTGQQFF. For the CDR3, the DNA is TGCGCCAGCAGCCAAGGGACGGGACAGCAGTTCTTC.

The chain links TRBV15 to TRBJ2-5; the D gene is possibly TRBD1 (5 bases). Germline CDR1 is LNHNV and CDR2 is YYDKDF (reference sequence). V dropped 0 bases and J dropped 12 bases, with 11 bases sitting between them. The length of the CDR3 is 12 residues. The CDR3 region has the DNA TGTGCCACCAGCAGAGATTGGACCAGGGAGTACTTC. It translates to CATSRDWTREYF.

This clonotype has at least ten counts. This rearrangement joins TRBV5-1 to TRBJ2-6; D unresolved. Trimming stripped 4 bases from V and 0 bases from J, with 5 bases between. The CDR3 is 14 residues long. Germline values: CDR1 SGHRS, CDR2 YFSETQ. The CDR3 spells CASSPNSGANVLTF. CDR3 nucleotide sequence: TGCGCCAGCAGCCCTAACTCTGGGGCCAACGTCCTGACTTTC.

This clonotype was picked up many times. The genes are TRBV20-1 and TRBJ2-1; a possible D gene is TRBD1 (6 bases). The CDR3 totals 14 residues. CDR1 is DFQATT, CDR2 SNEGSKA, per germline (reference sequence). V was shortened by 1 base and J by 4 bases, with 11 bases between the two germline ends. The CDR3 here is CSARAGVGYNEQFF. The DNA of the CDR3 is TGCAGTGCTAGAGCAGGGGTTGGTTACAATGAGCAGTTCTTC.

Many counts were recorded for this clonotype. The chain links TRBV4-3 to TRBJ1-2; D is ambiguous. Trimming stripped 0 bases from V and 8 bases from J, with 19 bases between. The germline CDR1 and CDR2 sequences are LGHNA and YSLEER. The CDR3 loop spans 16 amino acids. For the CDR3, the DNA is TGCGCCAGCAGCCAAGATCCACTAGGACGATCGGGAGGCTACACCTTC. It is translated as CASSQDPLGRSGGYTF.

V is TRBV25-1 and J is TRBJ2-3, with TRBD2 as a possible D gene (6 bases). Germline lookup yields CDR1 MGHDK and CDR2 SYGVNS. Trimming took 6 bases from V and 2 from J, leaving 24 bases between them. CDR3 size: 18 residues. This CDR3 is CASSVEGLKPGVTDTQYF. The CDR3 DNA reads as TGTGCCAGCAGCGTGGAGGGGTTAAAGCCGGGGGTCACAGATACGCAGTATTTT.

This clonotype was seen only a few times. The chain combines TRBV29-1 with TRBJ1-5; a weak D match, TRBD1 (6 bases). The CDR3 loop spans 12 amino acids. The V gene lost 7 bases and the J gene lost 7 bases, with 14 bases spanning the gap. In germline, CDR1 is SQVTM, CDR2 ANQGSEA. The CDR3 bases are TGCAGCGCGAGACAAGGGGGGCAGCCCCAGCATTTT. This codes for CSARQGGQPQHF.

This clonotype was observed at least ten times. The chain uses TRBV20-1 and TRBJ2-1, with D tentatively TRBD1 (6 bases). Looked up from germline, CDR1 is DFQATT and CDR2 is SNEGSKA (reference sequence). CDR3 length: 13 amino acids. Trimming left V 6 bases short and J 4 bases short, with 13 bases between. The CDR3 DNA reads TGCAGTGCAGGGGGAGCCTCATACAATGAGCAGTTCTTC. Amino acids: CSAGGASYNEQFF.

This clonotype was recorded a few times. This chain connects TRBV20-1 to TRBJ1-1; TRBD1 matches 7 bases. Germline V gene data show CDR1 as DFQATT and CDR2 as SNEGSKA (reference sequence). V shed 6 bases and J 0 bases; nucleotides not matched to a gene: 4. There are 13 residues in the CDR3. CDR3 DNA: TGCAGTGCAGGGGGACAGTTGAACACTGAAGCTTTCTTT. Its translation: CSAGGQLNTEAFF.